This T cell receptor beta chain was documented in a study of cytomegalovirus exposure and HLA in healthy donors. Findings and caveats of the study: The presence/absence work took it that sequencing depth was about the same across donors.

The germline gives CDR1 MNHEY, CDR2 SVGAGI. The CDR3 covers 14 residues. Between the trimmed V and J ends, which lost 4 bases and 4 bases, there was a span of 13 bases. It was with 60 Vbeta and 13 Jbeta primers that the PCR ran. Under the authors' procedure: Some 11 million of the 75 million to 95 million unique TCR beta chains counted in a later analysis were shared. TCRdb's table, derived via immunoSEQ multiplex PCR, lists solely in-frame clones and lacks some. V and J calls and clone size are given by that table; D and trimming were obtained from the DNA. The sample lists 76,000 or so clones, over 60% occurring once. Remarks on this clone: Its antigen is undetermined.

The V and J genes are TRBV6-5 and TRBJ1-2, with D unclear. This clonotype was obtained from a woman aged 40 to 50 in good health and CMV-seropositive. The sample was PBMCs. The CDR3 reads CASSSMTETYGYTF. The CDR3 nucleotides are TGTGCCAGCAGTTCGATGACGGAGACCTATGGCTACACCTTC.